The next 26 T cell receptor beta chains were all read from a single sample in a study of cytomegalovirus exposure and HLA in healthy donors. TCRdb keeps only in-frame clones here, not all; method: immunoSEQ multiplex PCR. The data show some 69,000 clones, roughly 96% seen once. Input material: PBMCs. These receptors all come from a young man in good health and CMV-seronegative.

The genes are TRBV5-4 and TRBJ2-2; maybe TRBD2 (6 bases). V lost 0 bases and J lost 0, with 6 bases in between. This CDR3 has 15 residues. CDR1 SGHNT and CDR2 YYREEE come from the germline V gene (reference sequence). For the CDR3, the DNA is TGTGCCAGCAGCTTGGCGGGGGCGAACACCGGGGAGCTGTTTTTT. It yields the protein CASSLAGANTGELFF.

The chain is built from TRBV15 and TRBJ2-7, with D perhaps TRBD1 (6 bases). Per the germline V gene, CDR1 is LNHNV and CDR2 is YYDKDF (reference sequence). V lost 5 bases and J lost 5, with 13 bases in between. CDR3 length: 13 residues. The CDR3 sequence: CATSAHRVDEQYF. The CDR3 coding sequence is TGTGCCACCAGCGCCCACAGGGTAGACGAGCAGTACTTC.

The chain carries TRBV2 and TRBJ1-2; D gene uncertain. The CDR3 has 14 residues. Germline assignment: CDR1 SNHLY and CDR2 FYNNEI. The V end lost 1 base, the J end lost 0 bases, and 6 bases lay between the germline ends. CDR3 bases: TGTGCCAGCAGTGAAGGGCGGACTAACTATGGCTACACCTTC. Residues: CASSEGRTNYGYTF.

The rearrangement joins TRBV6-1 to TRBJ2-7; 10 bases line up with TRBD2. Germline trimming cut 0 bases from V and 4 bases from J; bases unmatched to any gene: 12. Germline V lookup: CDR1 MNHNS, CDR2 SASEGT. There are 18 residues in the CDR3. In DNA form, the CDR3 reads TGTGCCAGCAGTGAAGCGCGGATTGGGCTAGCGGGAGTTTACGAGCAGTACTTC. It yields the protein CASSEARIGLAGVYEQYF.

The rearrangement joins TRBV5-6 to TRBJ2-2; 10 bases fit TRBD2. CDR1 is SGHDT and CDR2 is YYEEEE in the germline V gene. The V segment lost 5 bases and the J segment 5 bases; nucleotides outside the gene matches: 6. The CDR3 is made up of 15 amino acids. CDR3: CASRLAGDFTGELFF. The CDR3 DNA follows: TGTGCCAGCAGGCTAGCGGGAGATTTTACCGGGGAGCTGTTTTTT.

This clone was counted a single time. The chain links TRBV6-6 to TRBJ1-2; 10 nucleotides agree with TRBD1. Trimming removed 6 bases from V and 2 bases from J; junction bases left unmatched: 6. In germline, CDR1 is MNHNY, CDR2 SVGAGI (reference sequence). The CDR3 consists of 15 residues. The CDR3, as DNA: TGTGCCAGCAGGGGGACAGGGGTGGCAAACTATGGCTACACCTTC. Protein product: CASRGTGVANYGYTF.

J is TRBJ1-4 and V is TRBV7-9; D perhaps matches TRBD1 (6 bases). V was trimmed by 3 bases and J by 5 bases, leaving 16 bases between them. From germline, CDR1 is SEHNR and CDR2 FQNEAQ (reference sequence). This CDR3 has 16 residues. This CDR3 is CASSLGSGTINEKLFF. CDR3 coding DNA: TGTGCCAGCAGCTTGGGCTCCGGGACAATCAATGAAAAACTGTTTTTT.

This sequence joins TRBV5-5 and TRBJ1-2; D might be TRBD1 (6 bases). V was trimmed by 5 bases and J by 4 bases, leaving 15 bases between them. CDR3 size: 14 residues. Germline V lookup: CDR1 SGHKS, CDR2 YYEKEE (reference sequence). CDR3 region: CASSPGQSAYGYTF. DNA of the CDR3: TGTGCCAGCAGTCCAGGACAGTCCGCCTATGGCTACACCTTC.

The V and J genes are TRBV7-9 and TRBJ2-1; TRBD2 aligns across 11 bases. This CDR3 spans 16 amino acids. Germline V CDR1 and CDR2: SEHNR, FQNEAQ (reference sequence). Trimming took 1 base from V and 7 from J; bases not matched to a gene: 6. CDR3 amino acids: CASSLGRLAGGNEQFF. The DNA for the CDR3 is TGTGCCAGCAGCTTAGGAAGGCTAGCGGGAGGAAATGAGCAGTTCTTC.

The rearrangement uses TRBV9 and TRBJ1-1, with TRBD1 matching 8 bases. The CDR3 length is 15 residues. The trim removed 5 bases at V and 4 bases at J, leaving 10 bases unmatched. Germline CDR1 reads SGDLS; CDR2 reads YYNGEE. The CDR3 sequence is CASSDSAQGVTEAFF. The CDR3 DNA reads as TGTGCCAGCAGTGACTCGGCACAGGGGGTCACTGAAGCTTTCTTT. Together with reference TRBV9 and TRBJ1-1, the CDR3 gives the full variable domain: DSGVTQTPKHLITATGQRVTLRCSPRSGDLSVYWYQQSLDQGLQFLIQYYNGEERAKGNILERFSAQQFPDLHSELNLSSLELGDSALYFCASSDSAQGVTEAFFGQGTRLTVV.

The rearrangement links TRBV9 to TRBJ1-3; D may be TRBD1 (5 bases). The CDR3 is 19 residues long. CDR1 SGDLS and CDR2 YYNGEE come from the germline V gene. V lost 0 bases, J lost 0 bases, and 19 bases lay in between. In nucleotides, the CDR3 is TGTGCCAGCAGCGTAGAAATGGATGCGGGGCCAAGCTCTGGAAACACCATATATTTT. Protein product: CASSVEMDAGPSSGNTIYF.

J is TRBJ1-1 and V is TRBV11-3; 7 bases line up with TRBD1. V shed 3 bases and J 5 bases; nucleotides not matched to a gene: 3. The germline V gene encodes CDR1 SGHNT and CDR2 YENEEA. This CDR3 region has 13 residues. The CDR3 DNA sequence: TGTGCCAGCAGCTTCCAGGGGGGTACTGAAGCTTTCTTT. This encodes CASSFQGGTEAFF.

The rearrangement joins TRBV18 to TRBJ1-6; possibly TRBD1 for D (5 bases). From germline, CDR1 is KGHSH and CDR2 LQKENI. There are 14 residues in the CDR3. V gave up 1 base and J gave up 7 bases, with 8 bases separating them. The CDR3 is CASSPQRGNSPLHF. DNA of the CDR3: TGTGCCAGCTCACCACAGCGGGGGAATTCACCCCTCCACTTT.

The rearrangement joins TRBV7-9 to TRBJ1-1; D might be TRBD1 (5 bases). The CDR3 is 14 amino acids. The V and J ends lost 1 base and 4 bases respectively, with 10 bases between them. From germline, CDR1 is SEHNR and CDR2 FQNEAQ (reference sequence). CDR3 in DNA: TGTGCCAGCAGCTTAGTGGGGGGGACCACTGAAGCTTTCTTT. This sequence encodes CASSLVGGTTEAFF.

This chain joins TRBV16 and TRBJ1-4; 10 nucleotides line up with TRBD1. The CDR3 runs to 16 residues. CDR1 and CDR2 from the germline V gene are KGHSY and FQNENV. The V segment lost 5 bases and the J segment 7 bases; nucleotides outside the gene matches: 10. This CDR3 reads CASSFPRTGGVEKLFF. DNA of the CDR3: TGTGCCAGCAGCTTCCCTCGGACAGGGGGAGTTGAAAAACTGTTTTTT.

The chain is built from TRBV28 and TRBJ1-5, with no clear D. V was pared by 8 bases and J by 3 bases, with 17 bases between. The CDR3 contains 15 residues. Per germline, CDR1 MDHEN and CDR2 SYDVKM. Written as DNA, the CDR3 is TGTGCCAGCCCACGCGCTCGGTTTCACAATCAGCCCCAGCATTTT. Translating it yields CASPRARFHNQPQHF.

The rearrangement uses TRBV19 and TRBJ2-7; TRBD1 is a possible D gene (7 bases). Germline CDR1 and CDR2: LNHDA and SQIVND (reference sequence). The CDR3 is 17 amino acids. V lost 5 bases and J lost 7, with 27 bases in between. The CDR3 DNA reads as TGTGCCAGTAGTCGCCGGGGGTCGGGGACAGCTCTCCGGGAGCAGTACTTC. Translation gives CASSRRGSGTALREQYF.

The chain joins TRBV2 to TRBJ1-6; TRBD1 agrees at 7 bases. Germline trimming cut 6 bases from V and 10 bases from J; bases unmatched to any gene: 9. Germline V CDR1 and CDR2: SNHLY, FYNNEI. This CDR3 is 14 amino acids long. The CDR3 DNA reads as TGTGCCAGCAGCGACAGGGATGGAATATCACCCCTCCACTTT. Translating it yields CASSDRDGISPLHF.

This rearrangement joins TRBV30 to TRBJ2-7; 7 positions match TRBD1. CDR1 is GTSNPN and CDR2 is SVGIG in the germline V gene (reference sequence). The CDR3 spans 13 residues. V was pared by 1 base and J by 6 bases, with 6 bases of the junction left unmatched. CDR3 DNA: TGTGCCTGGAGTGCACAGGGGATCGCCGAGCAGTACTTC. This sequence encodes CAWSAQGIAEQYF.

The chain links TRBV13 to TRBJ1-3; perhaps TRBD1 as D (5 bases). CDR1 and CDR2 from the germline V gene are PRHDT and FYEKMQ (reference sequence). The CDR3 loop spans 14 amino acids. Trimming removed 4 bases at V and 4 bases at J, with 11 bases between. This CDR3 is CASSSPGRGNTIYF. In DNA, the CDR3 is TGTGCCAGCAGCTCCCCAGGGAGGGGAAACACCATATATTTT.

The rearrangement links TRBV2 to TRBJ1-5; TRBD1 might be the D (6 bases). CDR1 SNHLY and CDR2 FYNNEI come from the germline V gene. The V and J ends lost 10 bases and 1 base respectively, with 11 bases between them. The CDR3 has 13 residues. For the CDR3, the DNA is TGTGCCATCCGGACAGACAGCAATCAGCCCCAGCATTTT. Translated: CAIRTDSNQPQHF.

This chain uses TRBV27 with TRBJ2-7; TRBD2 matches 12 bases. J was trimmed by 5 bases and V by 1 base; bases with no gene match: 6. The germline gives CDR1 MNHEY, CDR2 SMNVEV (reference sequence). The CDR3 loop spans 16 amino acids. The CDR3 here is CASSLYPGLAGHEQYF. The CDR3 DNA reads TGTGCCAGCAGTTTATACCCGGGACTAGCGGGCCACGAGCAGTACTTC.

DNA of the CDR3: TGTGCCACCAGCAGAGGCAGGGGAGGGGAGACCCAGTACTTC. Amino acid sequence: CATSRGRGGETQYF. The chain recombines TRBV15 with TRBJ2-5, with D possibly being TRBD2 (7 bases). The CDR3 runs to 14 residues. The germline V and J ends were trimmed by 1 base and 5 bases, with 11 bases remaining between them. Germline V lookup: CDR1 LNHNV, CDR2 YYDKDF (reference sequence).

The rearrangement joins TRBV11-2 to TRBJ2-7, with D hard to call. CDR1 and CDR2 (germline): SGHAT, FQNNGV. The CDR3 has 13 residues. V lost 2 bases and J lost 5, with 10 bases in between. The CDR3 is CASSLQWSHEQYF. The CDR3 DNA reads TGTGCCAGCAGCTTACAGTGGTCCCACGAGCAGTACTTC. Variable domain in full (rest from reference TRBV11-2 and TRBJ2-7): EAGVAQSPRYKIIEKRQSVAFWCNPISGHATLYWYQQILGQGPKLLIQFQNNGVVDDSQLPKDRFSAERLKGVDSTLKIQPAKLEDSAVYLCASSLQWSHEQYFGPGTRLTVT.

The gene calls are TRBV27 and TRBJ2-7; 7 bases map to TRBD2. Per germline, CDR1 MNHEY and CDR2 SMNVEV (reference sequence). V was pared by 5 bases and J by 5 bases, with 9 bases of the junction left unmatched. This CDR3 contains 14 residues. CDR3 nucleotide sequence: TGTGCCAGCAGTGGGGGGGACCCCGGGGACGAGCAGTACTTC. Protein product: CASSGGDPGDEQYF.

This clone was observed a few times. V gene TRBV28 combines with J gene TRBJ1-2; TRBD1 matches 8 bases. Germline CDR1 and CDR2: MDHEN and SYDVKM. The trim removed 5 bases at V and 5 bases at J, leaving 1 base unmatched. The CDR3 covers 12 residues. The CDR3 reads CASSTGGYGYTF. For the CDR3, the DNA is TGTGCCAGCAGTACAGGGGGGTATGGCTACACCTTC.